Each of the 2 T cell receptor beta chains below was sequenced from the same sample in a study of regulatory T cells in long-lasting Graves disease. According to the study, TCR beta libraries were built with iRepertoire HTBI primers and CDR3-region Arm-PCR. TCRdb reanalysed the multiplex PCR reads using MiXCR and keeps one entry per CDR3 protein. The repertoire consists of approximately 350,000 distinct CDR3 sequences, with over 15% occurring once and the leading ten covering roughly 29%. Time point described: newly diagnosed GD, antithyroid drugs for less than 3 months. From PBMCs, RNA was extracted and then used to make the TCR library. This sample also belongs to another study, concerning T cells in Graves' hyperthyroidism and ophthalmopathy.

This sample comprised peripheral blood mononuclear cells (PBMCs), obtained at new diagnosis, from a patient treated with antithyroid drugs. The receptors were sampled from a man aged 40-49 years with Graves disease.

This clonotype turned up a few times. The rearrangement links TRBV27 to TRBJ1-2; 7 bases map to TRBD1. This CDR3 has 12 residues. Germline-derived CDR1 and CDR2 are MNHEY and SMNVEV (reference sequence). Unmatched junction bases numbered 4, after V lost 5 bases and J lost 7 bases. The CDR3 DNA reads TGTGCCAGCAGTCCCTACAGGGGTGGCTACACCTTC. This translates into CASSPYRGGYTF.

This clonotype was picked up many times. V gene TRBV5-5 combines with J gene TRBJ1-4; D perhaps matches TRBD1 (5 bases). The germline V and J ends were trimmed by 1 base and 2 bases, with 9 bases remaining between them. The germline V gene has CDR1 SGHKS and CDR2 YYEKEE (reference sequence). The CDR3 totals 15 residues. The CDR3: CASSLMGLTNEKLFF. DNA of the CDR3: TGTGCCAGCAGCTTGATGGGACTCACTAATGAAAAACTGTTTTTT.